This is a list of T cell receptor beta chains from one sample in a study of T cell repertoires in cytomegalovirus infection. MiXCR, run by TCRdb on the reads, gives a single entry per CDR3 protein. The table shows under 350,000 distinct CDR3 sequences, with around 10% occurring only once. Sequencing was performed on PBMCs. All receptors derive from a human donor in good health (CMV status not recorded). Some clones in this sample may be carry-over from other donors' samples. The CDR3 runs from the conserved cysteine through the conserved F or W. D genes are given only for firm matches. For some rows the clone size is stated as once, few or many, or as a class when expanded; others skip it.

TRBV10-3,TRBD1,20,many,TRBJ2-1,CAILASRDRGQALGHPKLFF,TGTGCCATACTCGCCTCCCGTGACAGGGGGCAGGCCCTTGGCCACCCTAAGTTGTTCTTC
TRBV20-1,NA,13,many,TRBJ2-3,CSARGLGTDTQYF,TGCAGTGCTAGAGGCCTGGGGACAGATACGCAGTATTTT
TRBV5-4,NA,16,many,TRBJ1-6,CASSFKRGAGNSPLHF,TGTGCCAGCAGCTTTAAACGAGGGGCCGGGAATTCACCCCTCCACTTT
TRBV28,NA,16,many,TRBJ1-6,CASSTPGITYNSPLHF,TGTGCCAGCAGTACGCCAGGGATTACCTATAATTCACCCCTCCACTTT
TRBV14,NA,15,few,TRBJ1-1,CASSASRGWNTEAFF,TGTGCCAGCAGCGCCTCCAGGGGTTGGAACACTGAAGCTTTCTTT
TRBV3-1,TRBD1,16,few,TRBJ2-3,CASSLRGTGGFYTQYF,TGTGCCAGCAGCCTCCGTGGGACAGGGGGTTTCTATACGCAGTATTTT
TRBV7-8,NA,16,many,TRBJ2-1,CASSSRGRGIYNEQFF,TGTGCCAGCAGCTCGCGGGGGCGTGGGATCTACAATGAGCAGTTCTTC
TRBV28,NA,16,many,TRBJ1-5,CASSSLDFDSNQPQHF,TGTGCCAGCAGCTCCCTGGACTTCGATAGCAATCAGCCCCAGCATTTT
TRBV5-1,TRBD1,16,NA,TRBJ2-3,CASSFLDRGQADTQYF,TGCGCCAGCAGCTTTCTGGACAGGGGTCAAGCAGATACGCAGTATTTT
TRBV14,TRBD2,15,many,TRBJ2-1,CASSQGSGVRNEQFF,TGTGCCAGCAGCCAAGGTAGCGGGGTTAGAAATGAGCAGTTCTTC
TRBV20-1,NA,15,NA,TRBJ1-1,CSARDLRGSNTEAFF,TGCAGTGCTAGAGATCTACGGGGGTCGAACACTGAAGCTTTCTTT
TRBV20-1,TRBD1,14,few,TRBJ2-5,CSAGQGSRAETQYF,TGCAGTGCCGGACAGGGTTCCCGGGCGGAGACCCAGTACTTC
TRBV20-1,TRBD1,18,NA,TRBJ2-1,CSASGRTGGLGTNNEQFF,TGCAGTGCTAGTGGGCGGACAGGGGGCTTGGGGACAAACAATGAGCAGTTCTTC
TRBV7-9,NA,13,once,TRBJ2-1,CASTTYQGNEQFF,TGTGCCAGCACCACTTATCAGGGTAATGAGCAGTTCTTC
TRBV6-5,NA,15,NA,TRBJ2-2,CASGYSGTNTGELFF,TGTGCCAGCGGTTACTCAGGGACGAACACCGGGGAGCTGTTTTTT
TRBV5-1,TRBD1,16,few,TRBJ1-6,CASSHRDRGRNSPLHF,TGCGCCAGCAGCCACCGGGACAGGGGTCGGAATTCACCCCTCCACTTT
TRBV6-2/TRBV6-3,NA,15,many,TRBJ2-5,CASRRLRTARETQYF,TGTGCCAGCAGACGGCTTCGGACGGCCCGCGAGACCCAGTACTTC
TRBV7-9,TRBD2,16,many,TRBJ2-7,CASSPTGGPRYERQYF,TGTGCCAGCAGCCCGACGGGGGGGCCCCGTTACGAGCGGCAGTACTTC
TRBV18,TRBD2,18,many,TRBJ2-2,CASSPRTPGGSNTGELFF,TGTGCCAGCTCACCAAGAACTCCGGGAGGGTCGAACACCGGGGAGCTGTTTTTT
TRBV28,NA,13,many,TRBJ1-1,CASSFDGNTEAFF,TGTGCCAGCAGTTTCGACGGAAACACTGAAGCTTTCTTT